Listed below are T cell receptor beta chains from one sample, sequenced in a study of blood T cell repertoires in COVID-19. TCRdb keeps only in-frame clones here, not all; method: immunoSEQ multiplex PCR. The repertoire holds about 480,000 clones, with around 87% as singletons. The specimen sequenced was PBMCs or T cells enriched from blood (not recorded which). Receptor source: a woman between 40 and 55 years old who had recovered from COVID-19. CDR3s leave out the opening cysteine and the closing phenylalanine or tryptophan. Clone size is shown for a subset of rows, as once, few, many or a class of expanded clone.

j_call: TRBJ2-3
v_call: TRBV5-1
clone_size: -
cdr3_aa: ASSMGRSTDTQY

j_call: TRBJ2-1
v_call: TRBV20-1
clone_size: -
cdr3_aa: SASRASDYNEQF

j_call: TRBJ2-3
v_call: TRBV7-8
clone_size: -
cdr3_aa: ASSSGSGRATDTQY

j_call: TRBJ2-7
v_call: TRBV6-5
clone_size: once
cdr3_aa: ASSSLPTDYEQY

j_call: TRBJ1-1
v_call: TRBV19
clone_size: few
cdr3_aa: ASGGPGQGSGLEAF

j_call: TRBJ2-7
v_call: TRBV29-1
clone_size: many
cdr3_aa: SVAFGETGSKERQY

j_call: TRBJ2-6
v_call: TRBV29-1
clone_size: -
cdr3_aa: SVGVSGANVLT

j_call: TRBJ2-5
v_call: TRBV24-1
clone_size: -
cdr3_aa: ATSDASMAGTQY

j_call: TRBJ2-1
v_call: TRBV7-2
clone_size: once
cdr3_aa: ASSKTSGTYNEQF

j_call: TRBJ1-4
v_call: TRBV4-2
clone_size: -
cdr3_aa: ASSPRGQDNEKLF

j_call: TRBJ2-7
v_call: TRBV10-3
clone_size: -
cdr3_aa: AIGVGDEQY

j_call: TRBJ1-4
v_call: TRBV5-4
clone_size: -
cdr3_aa: ASSSKTGGDEKLF

j_call: TRBJ1-2
v_call: TRBV6-2/TRBV6-3
clone_size: -
cdr3_aa: ASSPDSRATYT

j_call: TRBJ2-3
v_call: TRBV11-2
clone_size: -
cdr3_aa: ASTKLAGGPDTQY

j_call: TRBJ1-3
v_call: TRBV19
clone_size: -
cdr3_aa: ASSNRDRAGNTIY

j_call: TRBJ2-1
v_call: TRBV19
clone_size: -
cdr3_aa: ASTYRLAGLNEQF

j_call: TRBJ1-1
v_call: TRBV9
clone_size: -
cdr3_aa: ASSGQGASEAF

j_call: TRBJ1-1
v_call: TRBV12-5
clone_size: -
cdr3_aa: ASGTPRHLNTEAF

j_call: TRBJ2-2
v_call: TRBV6-4
clone_size: few
cdr3_aa: ASSSRMPGELF

j_call: TRBJ2-1
v_call: TRBV7-2
clone_size: -
cdr3_aa: ASSLDASGRPYSYNEQF

j_call: TRBJ2-2
v_call: TRBV4-3
clone_size: -
cdr3_aa: ASSQGKRYTGELF

j_call: TRBJ1-1
v_call: TRBV13
clone_size: -
cdr3_aa: ASSLLGRAAEAF

j_call: TRBJ2-7
v_call: TRBV13
clone_size: few
cdr3_aa: ASNSGTAYEQY

j_call: TRBJ2-3
v_call: TRBV11-3
clone_size: -
cdr3_aa: ASLAGSTDTQY

j_call: TRBJ2-1
v_call: TRBV3-1/TRBV3-2
clone_size: -
cdr3_aa: ASSLNLGTSGGVLQF

j_call: TRBJ2-3
v_call: TRBV24-1
clone_size: -
cdr3_aa: ATSSAGGPGDTQY

j_call: TRBJ1-3
v_call: TRBV15
clone_size: -
cdr3_aa: ATRIDSASGNTIY

j_call: TRBJ1-6
v_call: TRBV5-4
clone_size: -
cdr3_aa: ASSSDTAGSYNSPLH

j_call: TRBJ1-5
v_call: TRBV12-3/TRBV12-4
clone_size: -
cdr3_aa: ASSWTTGQPQH

j_call: TRBJ1-2
v_call: TRBV2
clone_size: -
cdr3_aa: ASSYTGQGHGYT

j_call: TRBJ1-2
v_call: TRBV24-1
clone_size: -
cdr3_aa: ATSGVEKGYT

j_call: TRBJ2-1
v_call: TRBV9
clone_size: -
cdr3_aa: ASSVAGGSYNEQF

j_call: TRBJ2-3
v_call: TRBV6-5
clone_size: -
cdr3_aa: ASSTRGTDTQY

j_call: TRBJ2-1
v_call: TRBV11-3
clone_size: -
cdr3_aa: ASSTDRGSYNEQF

j_call: TRBJ1-2
v_call: TRBV9
clone_size: -
cdr3_aa: ASSVGGGNYGYT

j_call: TRBJ1-3
v_call: TRBV5-1
clone_size: -
cdr3_aa: ASSLAQASSGNTIY

j_call: TRBJ2-3
v_call: TRBV12-5
clone_size: -
cdr3_aa: ASGPGLAGGTGDTQY

j_call: TRBJ2-7
v_call: TRBV7-8
clone_size: -
cdr3_aa: ASSGGQAKPGLGVYEQY

j_call: TRBJ1-1
v_call: TRBV7-2
clone_size: -
cdr3_aa: ASSLDRVGTEAF

j_call: TRBJ1-1
v_call: TRBV11-3
clone_size: -
cdr3_aa: ASTSGTGEAF

j_call: TRBJ1-1
v_call: TRBV27
clone_size: -
cdr3_aa: ASSPGGGNTEAF

j_call: TRBJ1-2
v_call: TRBV29-1
clone_size: few
cdr3_aa: SVVLMGQGVGGYT

j_call: TRBJ2-7
v_call: TRBV7-6
clone_size: -
cdr3_aa: ASSLEGRGTRYEQY

j_call: TRBJ1-2
v_call: TRBV30
clone_size: few
cdr3_aa: AWFTANYGYT

j_call: TRBJ1-5
v_call: TRBV6-2/TRBV6-3
clone_size: -
cdr3_aa: ASSSLTGGQPQH

j_call: TRBJ1-6
v_call: TRBV3-1/TRBV3-2
clone_size: -
cdr3_aa: ASSQVSWQAGNSPLH

j_call: TRBJ2-3
v_call: TRBV29-1
clone_size: -
cdr3_aa: SVDKGAGDTQY

j_call: TRBJ2-3
v_call: TRBV5-1
clone_size: once
cdr3_aa: ASSLAAGEGTQY

j_call: TRBJ2-3
v_call: TRBV7-9
clone_size: -
cdr3_aa: ASSSGQGADTQY

j_call: TRBJ1-1
v_call: TRBV4-3
clone_size: -
cdr3_aa: ASSQGTGSNTEAF

j_call: TRBJ1-5
v_call: TRBV24-1
clone_size: -
cdr3_aa: ATSHRDFDQPQH

j_call: TRBJ1-1
v_call: TRBV7-2
clone_size: -
cdr3_aa: ASSLVASGAF

j_call: TRBJ2-4
v_call: TRBV19
clone_size: few
cdr3_aa: ASSSDREANIQY

j_call: TRBJ2-5
v_call: TRBV5-6
clone_size: -
cdr3_aa: ASSFNGVQETQY

j_call: TRBJ1-2
v_call: TRBV20-1
clone_size: -
cdr3_aa: SASEDRYYGYT